This T cell receptor (beta chain) was profiled in a study of a mutant IDH1 vaccine in newly diagnosed glioma. The CDR3 covers 13 residues. Trimming cost V 3 bases and J 0 bases, with 5 bases left between them. Germline V gene lookup returns CDR1 SGHDN and CDR2 FVKESK. Time point meaning: baseline, week 1 (first vaccination visit). The sample's treatment: pre-vaccination baseline after standard-of-care therapy. The protocol was immunoSEQ multiplex PCR, while the TCRdb copy is restricted to in-frame clones and leaves out a portion. The sample carries tens of thousands of clones, approximately 85% recorded once.

The material was PBMCs, obtained from a glioma patient treated with radiotherapy, temozolomide or both. The genes are TRBV14 and TRBJ1-1; the D is unclear. The receptor's source is a man in his fifties or sixties with glioma. The CDR3 sequence: CASSQGMNTEAFF. Written as DNA, the CDR3 is TGTGCCAGCAGCCAGGGGATGAACACTGAAGCTTTCTTT.